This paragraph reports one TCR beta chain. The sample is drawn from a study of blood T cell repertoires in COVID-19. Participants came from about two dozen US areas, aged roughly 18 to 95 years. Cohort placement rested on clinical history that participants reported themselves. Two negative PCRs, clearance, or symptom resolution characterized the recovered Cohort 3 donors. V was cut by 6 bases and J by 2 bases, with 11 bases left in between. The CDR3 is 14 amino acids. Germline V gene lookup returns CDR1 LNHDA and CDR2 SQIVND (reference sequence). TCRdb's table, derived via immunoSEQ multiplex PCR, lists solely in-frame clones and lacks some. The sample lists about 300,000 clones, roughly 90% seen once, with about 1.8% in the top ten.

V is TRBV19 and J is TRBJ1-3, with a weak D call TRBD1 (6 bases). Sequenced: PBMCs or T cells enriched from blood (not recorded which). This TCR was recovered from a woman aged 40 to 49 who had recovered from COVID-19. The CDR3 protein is CASSDRTPGNTIYF. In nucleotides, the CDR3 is TGTGCCAGTAGCGACAGGACCCCTGGAAACACCATATATTTT.